This T cell receptor beta chain was profiled in a study of T-cell reconstitution after alpha-beta-depleted transplantation in children. Study-wide findings and caveats: Most T-cell counts and diversity one year after the transplant came from T cells that were newly produced. The study reportedly traced alpha-beta T cells about two months after transplant to several hundred expanded graft clones.

This clonotype was observed at least ten times. Its antigen is undetermined. The junction had 4 bases not matched to a gene; V was cut back by 8 bases and J by 3 bases. CDR3 length: 12 amino acids. CDR1 and CDR2 (germline): ENHRY, SYGVKD. Unique molecular identifiers featured in how the TCRbeta library was prepared. TCRdb reprocessed the PCR reads with MiXCR, giving one entry per CDR3 protein. This table holds approximately 1,000,000 distinct CDR3 sequences, less than 30% found once. The material sequenced was PBMCs, mostly from graft donor cells, taken 360 days after TCRalphabeta/CD19-depleted stem cell transplant. This sequence was found in a boy in the first two years of life who had a stem cell transplant for SCID, so the T cells may come from the graft donor. The chain carries TRBV10-3 and TRBJ2-7; 7 bases match TRBD1. CDR3 in amino acids: CAIGAGGYEQYF. Here the CDR3 DNA reads TGTGCCATCGGAGCAGGGGGCTACGAGCAGTACTTC.